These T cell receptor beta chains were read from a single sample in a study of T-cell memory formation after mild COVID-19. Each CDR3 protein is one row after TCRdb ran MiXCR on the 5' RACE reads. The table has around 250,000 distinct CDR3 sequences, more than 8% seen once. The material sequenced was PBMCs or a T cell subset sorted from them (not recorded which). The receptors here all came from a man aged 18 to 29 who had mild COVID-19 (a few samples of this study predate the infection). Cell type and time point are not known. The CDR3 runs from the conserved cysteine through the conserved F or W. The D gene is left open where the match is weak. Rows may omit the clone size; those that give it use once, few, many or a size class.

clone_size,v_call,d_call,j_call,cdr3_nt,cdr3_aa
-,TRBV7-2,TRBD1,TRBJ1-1,TGTGCCAGCAGCTTAGAGCCAGGGGGTACTGAAGCTTTCTTT,CASSLEPGGTEAFF
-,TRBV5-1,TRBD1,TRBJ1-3,TGCGCCAGCAGCCCCGAGGGGGCAAACACCATATATTTT,CASSPEGANTIYF
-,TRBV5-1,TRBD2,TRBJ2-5,TGCGCCAGCAGCTTTAGGAGCGGGGGGGCAGAGGAGACCCAGTACTTC,CASSFRSGGAEETQYF
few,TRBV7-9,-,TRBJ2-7,TGTGCCAGCAGCATATTGACAGGAGATCGCGAGCAGTACTTC,CASSILTGDREQYF
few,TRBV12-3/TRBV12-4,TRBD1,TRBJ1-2,TGTGCCAGCAGCATCGGGACAGGGGAAGGCTACACCTTC,CASSIGTGEGYTF
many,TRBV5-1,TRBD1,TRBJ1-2,TGCGCCAGCAGTCGGGACAGCCTAAGCTATGGCTACACCTTC,CASSRDSLSYGYTF
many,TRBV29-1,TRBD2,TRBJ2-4,TGCAGCGTCCGAGCGGGGGGCAAAAACATTCAGTACTTC,CSVRAGGKNIQYF
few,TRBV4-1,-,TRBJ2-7,TGCGCCAGCAGCCAAGTGGCTCACAGCTACGAGCAGTACTTC,CASSQVAHSYEQYF
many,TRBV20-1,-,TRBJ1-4,TGCAGTGCCAGAGACAGCCTAAATGAAAAACTGTTTTTT,CSARDSLNEKLFF
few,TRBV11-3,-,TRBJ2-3,TGTGCCAGCAGCTCCCTTGGGGGCGCGGATACGCAGTATTTT,CASSSLGGADTQYF
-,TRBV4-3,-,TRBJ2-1,TGCGCCAGCAGCAGTGGGGGTTTCCGGTTCGATGAGCAGTTCTTC,CASSSGGFRFDEQFF
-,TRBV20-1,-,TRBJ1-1,TGCAGTGCTAGAGAAGGGAGTACTGAAGCTTTCTTT,CSAREGSTEAFF
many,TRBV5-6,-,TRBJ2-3,TGTGCCAGCACCCCGGGGTCTAGCACAGATACGCAGTATTTT,CASTPGSSTDTQYF
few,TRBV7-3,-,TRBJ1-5,TGTGCCAGCAGCTTAATGGGAGGGAATCAGCCCCAGCATTTT,CASSLMGGNQPQHF
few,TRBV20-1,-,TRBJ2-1,TGCAGTGCTAGAGTTGCACTAGCAGCCTACAATGAGCAGTTCTTC,CSARVALAAYNEQFF
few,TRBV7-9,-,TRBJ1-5,TGTGCCAGCAGCTTCGACTGGAATAGCAATCAGCCCCAGCATTTT,CASSFDWNSNQPQHF